Shown below are 17 T cell receptor beta chains from a single sample sequenced in a study of shared clonotypes between healthy human individuals. The table came from immunoSEQ multiplex PCR; TCRdb's copy has only in-frame clones and leaves some out. The sample lists about 110,000 clones, about 70% occurring once. Source material: memory CD8+ T cells sorted from blood. The subset was: CD45RO+ cells pooled with CCR7-negative TemRA cells. The receptor source for this set is a woman aged 30 to 39 in good health.

The gene calls are TRBV10-2 and TRBJ1-5; D not resolved. The V gene lost 3 bases and the J gene lost 2 bases, with 8 bases spanning the gap. This CDR3 contains 14 residues. Germline V gene lookup returns CDR1 WSHSY and CDR2 SAAADI. CDR3 nucleotides: TGCGCCAGCAGTGAACTACGGGGCAATCAGCCCCAGCATTTT. Its protein product is CASSELRGNQPQHF.

The chain uses TRBV7-2 and TRBJ2-5; tentatively, D is TRBD1 or TRBD2 (5 bases each). Germline V gives CDR1 SGHTA, CDR2 FQGNSA. The CDR3 length is 16 residues. The germline V and J ends were trimmed by 5 bases and 5 bases, with 21 bases remaining between them. As DNA, the CDR3 is TGTGCCAGCAGCCAAACGGTCCTCGGGGCGTGGGAGACCCAGTACTTC. Its translation: CASSQTVLGAWETQYF.

The chain has TRBV19 and TRBJ1-2; D is unclear. The V end was cut by 3 bases, the J end by 0 bases, with 11 bases between. Germline assignment: CDR1 LNHDA and CDR2 SQIVND (reference sequence). This CDR3 spans 15 amino acids. The DNA for the CDR3 is TGTGCCAGTAGTATGTCGGCGTTAGCTAACTATGGCTACACCTTC. Residues: CASSMSALANYGYTF.

The rearrangement links TRBV15 to TRBJ1-1; D unresolved. Germline V gene data show CDR1 as LNHNV and CDR2 as YYDKDF (reference sequence). The CDR3 consists of 15 residues. Trimming removed 2 bases at V and 1 base at J, with 11 bases between. The CDR3 spells CATSRRIDSNTEAFF. The CDR3 region has the DNA TGTGCCACCAGCAGAAGGATCGACTCGAACACTGAAGCTTTCTTT.

To note about this clone: At the DNA level, this CDR3 is encoded by other sequences in the same sample as well. V and J are TRBV7-6 and TRBJ2-7; D gene ambiguous. The V gene lost 4 bases and the J gene lost 0 bases, with 4 bases spanning the gap. The germline CDR1 and CDR2 sequences are SGHVS and FNYEAQ. The CDR3 sequence is 12 residues long. CDR3 nucleotides: TGTGCCAGCAGCTCCAGCTCCTACGAGCAGTACTTC. This encodes CASSSSSYEQYF. The whole variable domain, remainder taken from reference TRBV7-6 and TRBJ2-7, is GAGVSQSPRYKVTKRGQDVALRCDPISGHVSLYWYRQALGQGPEFLTYFNYEAQQDKSGLPNDRFSAERPEGSISTLTIQRTEQRDSAMYRCASSSSSYEQYFGPGTRLTVT.

The chain uses TRBV2 and TRBJ2-1; 10 nucleotides line up with TRBD2. Trimming at V came to 6 bases and at J to 7 bases, leaving 9 bases not matched to a gene. This CDR3 is built from 15 residues. The V gene's germline CDR1 is SNHLY and CDR2 FYNNEI. CDR3 nucleotides: TGTGCCAGCAGCGGGGGGGGACTAGCGAAAAATGAGCAGTTCTTC. Translation gives CASSGGGLAKNEQFF.

V gene TRBV14 combines with J gene TRBJ2-1, with TRBD2 identical over 8 bases. The ends lost 1 base at V and 6 bases at J; junction bases unmatched: 20. There are 20 residues in the CDR3. The germline gives CDR1 SGHDN, CDR2 FVKESK. DNA for the CDR3: TGTGCCAGCAGCCAAGTTTCACTAGCGGCTACGAACGTTCTTTCCAATGAGCAGTTCTTC. It yields the protein CASSQVSLAATNVLSNEQFF.

Only a few counts were recorded for this clone. The chain combines TRBV5-1 with TRBJ2-7, with a weak D call TRBD2 (5 bases). Germline V gene data show CDR1 as SGHRS and CDR2 as YFSETQ. The CDR3 totals 14 residues. The V gene lost 6 bases and the J gene lost 3 bases, with 16 bases spanning the gap. CDR3 sequence: CASKGNGELYEQYF. As DNA, the CDR3 is TGCGCCAGCAAAGGGAACGGGGAGCTCTACGAGCAGTACTTC.

This clone was picked up a small number of times. The CDR3 protein is CASSLELSSSYNEQFF. The CDR3, as DNA: TGTGCCAGCAGCTTGGAACTCTCGAGCTCCTACAATGAGCAGTTCTTC. The chain joins TRBV5-6 to TRBJ2-1; D remains ambiguous. The CDR3 covers 16 residues. CDR1 SGHDT and CDR2 YYEEEE come from the germline V gene. V gave up 0 bases and J gave up 0 bases, with 10 bases separating them.

This clone turned up a few times. V and J are TRBV28 and TRBJ2-1; possibly TRBD2 for D (5 bases). Germline V lookup: CDR1 MDHEN, CDR2 SYDVKM. Trimming shortened V by 2 bases and J by 1 base, and 21 bases separated the two germline ends. The CDR3 runs to 19 residues. The chain's CDR3 is CASSLLRGSEQLSYNEQFF. CDR3 DNA: TGTGCCAGCAGTTTACTCAGAGGTAGCGAGCAGCTTTCCTACAATGAGCAGTTCTTC.

This clone was observed at least ten times. The V gene is TRBV4-2, the J gene TRBJ1-5; 7 bases map to TRBD1. The CDR3 has 17 amino acids. V trimming: 0 bases; J trimming: 6 bases; junction bases outside the gene matches: 11. The germline V gene encodes CDR1 LGHNA and CDR2 YNFKEQ. DNA of the CDR3: TGTGCCAGCAGCCAAGAGGTAGTCGGCGCAGGGGGTCAGCCCCAGCATTTT. Amino acids: CASSQEVVGAGGQPQHF.

This chain joins TRBV7-4 and TRBJ2-7; D uncertain. The V end lost 2 bases, the J end lost 0 bases, and 2 bases lay between the germline ends. The V gene's germline CDR1 is SGHVT and CDR2 SQSDAQ. The CDR3 length is 12 residues. CDR3 protein: CASSLISYEQYF. Here the CDR3 DNA reads TGTGCCAGCAGCTTAATCTCCTACGAGCAGTACTTC. Full variable domain (rest looked up from reference TRBV7-4 and TRBJ2-7): GAGVSQSPRYKVAKRGRDVALRCDSISGHVTLYWYRQTLGQGSEVLTYSQSDAQRDKSGRPSGRFSAERPERSVSTLKIQRTEQGDSAVYLCASSLISYEQYFGPGTRLTVT.

This chain joins TRBV28 and TRBJ2-7; 15 nucleotides align to TRBD2. Trimming removed 5 bases from V and 4 bases from J; junction bases left unmatched: 18. The CDR3 totals 20 residues. From germline, CDR1 is MDHEN and CDR2 SYDVKM. This CDR3 reads CASSRYQGFPGLAGGYEQYF. For the CDR3, the DNA is TGTGCCAGCAGTCGCTATCAGGGGTTTCCGGGACTAGCGGGAGGATACGAGCAGTACTTC.

The rearrangement joins TRBV6-1 to TRBJ2-7; the match to TRBD2 covers 14 bases. CDR1 is MNHNS and CDR2 is SASEGT in the germline V gene. The length of the CDR3 is 15 residues. Losses at the gene ends were 4 bases for V and 5 bases for J; bases not matched to a gene: 4. CDR3 sequence: CASSGLAGGPHEQYF. Written as DNA, the CDR3 is TGTGCCAGCAGTGGACTAGCGGGAGGGCCACACGAGCAGTACTTC.

The CDR3: CASSGLGPSYEQYF. The CDR3 nucleotides read TGTGCCAGCAGTGGACTAGGACCATCCTACGAGCAGTACTTC. The rearrangement joins TRBV2 to TRBJ2-7, with a tentative D call TRBD2 (6 bases). Trimming cost V 4 bases and J 1 base, with 11 bases left between them. The CDR3 length is 14 residues. From germline, CDR1 is SNHLY and CDR2 FYNNEI.

The rearrangement links TRBV28 to TRBJ1-1; D is perhaps TRBD1 (5 bases). The ends were cut back, 7 bases at V and 2 bases at J, with 14 bases in the middle. The CDR3 runs to 14 residues. CDR1 is MDHEN, CDR2 SYDVKM, per germline. CDR3 DNA sequence: TGTGCCAGCACCCGCCAGGGACTTAACACTGAAGCTTTCTTT. Protein sequence: CASTRQGLNTEAFF.

The chain has TRBV6-4 and TRBJ2-2; D might be TRBD1 (6 bases). Germline CDR1 reads MRHNA; CDR2 reads SNTAGT. The CDR3 extends over 13 amino acids. V was cut by 8 bases and J by 3 bases, with 10 bases left in between. The CDR3 DNA sequence: TGTGCCAGCTCGGACAGCTACACCGGGGAGCTGTTTTTT. Amino acids: CASSDSYTGELFF.